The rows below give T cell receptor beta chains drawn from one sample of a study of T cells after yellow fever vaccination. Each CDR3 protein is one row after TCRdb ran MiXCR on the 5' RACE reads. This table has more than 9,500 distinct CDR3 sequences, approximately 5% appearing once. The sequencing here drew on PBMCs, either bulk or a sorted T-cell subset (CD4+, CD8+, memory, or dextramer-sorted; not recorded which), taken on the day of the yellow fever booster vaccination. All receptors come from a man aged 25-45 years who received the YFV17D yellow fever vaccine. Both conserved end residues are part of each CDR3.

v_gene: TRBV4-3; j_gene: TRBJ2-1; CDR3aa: CASSQDPGPVSYNEQFF
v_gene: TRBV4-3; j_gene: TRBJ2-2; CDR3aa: CASSQRPPNTGELFF
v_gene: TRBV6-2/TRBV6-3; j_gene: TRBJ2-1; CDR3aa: CASSYSPLTSGSRDEQFF
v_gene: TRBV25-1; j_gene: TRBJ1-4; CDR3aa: CASSEGGAPEKLFF
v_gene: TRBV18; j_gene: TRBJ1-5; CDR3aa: CASSQGALEPQHF
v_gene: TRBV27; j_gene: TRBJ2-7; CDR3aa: CASSLSWRVGRPPYEQYF
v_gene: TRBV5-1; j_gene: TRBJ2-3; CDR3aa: CASSFDRPTDTQYF
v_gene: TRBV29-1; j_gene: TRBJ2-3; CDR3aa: CSLSGRARTDTQYF
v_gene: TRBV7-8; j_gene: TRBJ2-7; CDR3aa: CASGPRQISYEQYF
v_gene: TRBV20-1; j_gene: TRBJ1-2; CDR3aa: CSARGGRYGYTF
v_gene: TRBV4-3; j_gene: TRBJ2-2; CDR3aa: CASSQEPMGVGELFF
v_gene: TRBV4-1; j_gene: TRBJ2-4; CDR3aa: CASSQEGPGYRGNIQYF
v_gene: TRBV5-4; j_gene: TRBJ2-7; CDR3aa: CASSSGLAGDEQYF
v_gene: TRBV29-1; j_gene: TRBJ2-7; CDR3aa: CPDGRAALTYEQYF
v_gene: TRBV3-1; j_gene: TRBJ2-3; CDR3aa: CASSQGGLGTDTQYF
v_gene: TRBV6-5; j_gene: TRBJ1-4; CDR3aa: CASSRLPTTNEKLFF
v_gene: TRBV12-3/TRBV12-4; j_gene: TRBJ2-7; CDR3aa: CASRTGTYEQYF
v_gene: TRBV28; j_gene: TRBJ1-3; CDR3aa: CASSSPTAGAKGNTIYF
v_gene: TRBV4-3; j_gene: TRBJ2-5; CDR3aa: CASSPVGGRETQYF
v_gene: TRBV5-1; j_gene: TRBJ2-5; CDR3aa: CATSGQGAETQYF
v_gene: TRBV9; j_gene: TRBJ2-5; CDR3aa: CASSVGAGAQETQYF
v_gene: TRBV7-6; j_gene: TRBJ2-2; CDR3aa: CASSLVGGAGTNTGELFF